One and the same sample provided the 8 T cell receptor beta chains below, sequenced in a study of OX40 agonist ivuxolimab in advanced cancers. The repertoire was sequenced with immunoSEQ multiplex PCR; TCRdb's copy has only in-frame clones and lacks some. The sample gives around 120,000 clones, 80% to 90% of which show up once; around 0.55% is in the top ten. The sequencing used CD4+ or CD8+ T cells sorted from blood, collected in a trial of the OX40 agonist ivuxolimab. These receptor sequences come from an adult with an advanced solid tumor such as melanoma, head and neck, liver or kidney cancer.

V is TRBV5-1 and J is TRBJ1-1; the match to TRBD1 covers 11 bases. This CDR3 spans 14 amino acids. Trimming removed 4 bases from V and 9 bases from J; junction bases left unmatched: 8. Germline CDR1 reads SGHRS; CDR2 reads YFSETQ. The CDR3 sequence is CASSVGQGGDQAFF. CDR3 coding DNA: TGCGCCAGCAGCGTGGGACAGGGGGGCGACCAAGCTTTCTTT.

In its sample, this clone was seen a few times. J is TRBJ2-1 and V is TRBV7-9, with TRBD1 identical over 8 bases. The CDR3 loop spans 13 amino acids. Losses at the gene ends were 6 bases for V and 4 bases for J; bases not matched to a gene: 2. CDR1 SEHNR and CDR2 FQNEAQ come from the germline V gene (reference sequence). The CDR3 reads CASSWTGYNEQFF. CDR3 bases: TGTGCCAGCAGTTGGACAGGGTACAATGAGCAGTTCTTC.

The genes are TRBV14 and TRBJ2-5, with D possibly TRBD2 on 6 matching bases. CDR3 length equals 12 residues. Between the trimmed V and J ends, which lost 4 bases and 10 bases, there was a span of 13 bases. The germline V gene encodes CDR1 SGHDN and CDR2 FVKESK. CDR3 nucleotide sequence: TGTGCCAGCAGCCGCGGGATAGAGGTCCAGTACTTC. As protein: CASSRGIEVQYF.

V usage is TRBV28 and J usage is TRBJ1-6; TRBD1 is a possible D gene (6 bases). This CDR3 comprises 16 residues. Germline CDR1 MDHEN, CDR2 SYDVKM. Trimming removed 6 bases at V and 0 bases at J, with 12 bases between. CDR3 sequence (DNA): TGTGCCAGCAGATACCCAGGGGTCTCCTATAATTCACCCCTCCACTTT. Protein: CASRYPGVSYNSPLHF.

This clone is a singleton in its sample. This chain connects TRBV4-3 to TRBJ2-7; D ambiguous. The CDR3 contains 13 residues. V lost 4 bases and J lost 4, with 11 bases in between. Looked up from germline, CDR1 is LGHNA and CDR2 is YSLEER. As DNA, the CDR3 is TGCGCCAGCAGCCTAGGGATGGCTTACGAGCAGTACTTC. Protein: CASSLGMAYEQYF.

The chain uses TRBV5-4 and TRBJ1-2, with D possibly TRBD1 on 6 matching bases. Trimming took 4 bases from V and 2 from J, leaving 12 bases between them. The CDR3 has 14 residues. The V gene's germline CDR1 is SGHNT and CDR2 YYREEE (reference sequence). The CDR3 DNA sequence: TGTGCCAGCAGCCCCCGGGACAAGAACTATGGCTACACCTTC. It is translated as CASSPRDKNYGYTF.

The CDR3 reads CASKNRGVPEKLFF. CDR3 nucleotides: TGTGCCAGCAAGAACAGGGGGGTGCCTGAAAAACTGTTTTTT. J is TRBJ1-4 and V is TRBV6-5; 8 bases line up with TRBD1. CDR1 and CDR2 from the germline V gene are MNHEY and SVGAGI. The CDR3 runs 14 residues. Trimming took 7 bases from V and 7 from J; bases not matched to a gene: 8.

V and J are TRBV5-1 and TRBJ2-2, with 7 bases that match TRBD1. V was clipped by 7 bases and J by 2 bases; unmatched bases: 8. Germline-derived CDR1 and CDR2 are SGHRS and YFSETQ. This CDR3 comprises 15 residues. DNA for the CDR3: TGCGCCAGCGGCCCGGGACAGTATAACACCGGGGAGCTGTTTTTT. It is translated as CASGPGQYNTGELFF.